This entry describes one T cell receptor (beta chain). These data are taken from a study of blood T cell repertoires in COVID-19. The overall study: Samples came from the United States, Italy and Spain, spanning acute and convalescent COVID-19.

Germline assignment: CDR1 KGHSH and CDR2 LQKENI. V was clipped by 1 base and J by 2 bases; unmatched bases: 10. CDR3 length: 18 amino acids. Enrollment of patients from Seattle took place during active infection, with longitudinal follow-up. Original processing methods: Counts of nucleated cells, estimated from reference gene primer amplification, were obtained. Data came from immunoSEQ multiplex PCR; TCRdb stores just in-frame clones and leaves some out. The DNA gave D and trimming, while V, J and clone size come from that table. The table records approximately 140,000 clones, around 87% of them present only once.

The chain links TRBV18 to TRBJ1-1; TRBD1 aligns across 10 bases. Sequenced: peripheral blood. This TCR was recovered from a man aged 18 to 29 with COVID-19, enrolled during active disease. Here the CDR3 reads CASSPQGTGEPPNTEAFF. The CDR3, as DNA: TGTGCCAGCTCACCACAAGGGACAGGGGAACCCCCTAACACTGAAGCTTTCTTT.